This T cell receptor (beta chain) was identified in a study of PD-1 blockade in classical Hodgkin lymphoma. The length of the CDR3 is 16 residues. Points on this clone: Its cognate antigen is unknown.

Findings and caveats of the study: Nivolumab initiated under 1 year post-ASCT led to patient exclusion. Researchers reported that CD4+ TCR diversity, though not CD8+, rose significantly by C4D1. Reported findings placed baseline TCR diversity lower in newly diagnosed patients (compared with healthy donors).

The data were produced by immunoSEQ multiplex PCR, yet TCRdb's version contains in-frame clones alone and is incomplete. Of 20,000 to 25,000 clones listed, around 70% are singletons. All patients experienced relapse after autologous stem cell transplantation, and brentuximab vedotin exposure was variable. Each best response was a complete response, a partial response or progressive disease. The chain combines TRBV21-1 with TRBJ1-2; the DNA was not compared with TRBD1, the D call given in the table. TRBV21-1 constitutes a pseudogene. The clonotype comes from a human donor with classical Hodgkin lymphoma. Specimen: peripheral blood mononuclear cells (PBMCs), collected at baseline. CDR3: CASSKGVFTVPNGYTF. The DNA for the CDR3 is TGTGCCAGCAGCAAAGGGGTTTTTACAGTCCCTAATGGCTACACCTTC.